This T cell receptor beta chain was found in a study of T cells expressing NK-cell markers. Across the study: All TCR beta repertoires analysed originated from sorted CD3+CD56+NKG2C+, CD3+CD56+NKG2C- and CD3+CD56-NKG2C+ T cells. Most of the eight sequenced donors were HCMV-seropositive; one was seronegative. Study-level points and caveats: Of CD8+ T cells, roughly 1.0-8% belonged to dominant NKG2C+ clonotypes in roughly 6 donors.

CDR3 length: 17 amino acids. Germline-derived CDR1 and CDR2 are KGHSH and LQKENI. A word on this clonotype: Its antigen is undetermined.

Libraries used 5'RACE template switching adding universal primer site and UMIs. TCRdb re-called the 5' RACE reads, yielding one record per CDR3 amino acid sequence without DNA. The data include roughly 430,000 distinct CDR3 sequences; the top ten clones carry 7.3%. J is TRBJ2-1 and V is TRBV18; TCRdb reports TRBD2, a call that lacks DNA to check it against. This clonotype was obtained from a woman aged 18 to 75 in good health. What was sequenced was blood T cells: a sorted CD56 or NKG2C T cell subset, CD4+ or CD8+ T cells, or bulk PBMC T cells (not recorded which). The CDR3 protein is CASSPVTSGGGYNEQFF.